These 3 T cell receptor beta chains share one sample of origin, sequenced in a study of post-analysis software for immune sequencing data. The study, taken as a whole, reports: The five TRBV segments detected at higher frequency in patients than in controls included TRBV5-6, TRBV5-1 and TRBV20-1.

Each TCR beta cDNA library carried unique molecular identifiers. TCRdb re-called the PCR reads with MiXCR, one entry per CDR3 protein. The sample records about 500,000 distinct CDR3 sequences, roughly 45% being singletons. These receptors lack a known antigen. Sequencing was performed on blood. These receptors came from a girl between 5 and 17 years old with multiple sclerosis.

A single count supports this clonotype. V usage is TRBV7-9 and J usage is TRBJ1-5; 8 positions match TRBD1. Unmatched junction bases numbered 8, after V lost 5 bases and J lost 5 bases. Germline-derived CDR1 and CDR2 are SEHNR and FQNEAQ (reference sequence). The CDR3 runs 15 residues. The CDR3 DNA is TGTGCCAGCAGCCAAGGACAGGGAGGGGATCAGCCCCAGCATTTT. Its protein is CASSQGQGGDQPQHF.

The chain recombines TRBV7-9 with TRBJ1-6; 11 bases match TRBD1. Losses at the gene ends were 7 bases for V and 15 bases for J; bases not matched to a gene: 17. CDR1 is SEHNR, CDR2 FQNEAQ, per germline (reference sequence). This CDR3 contains 16 residues. The CDR3, as DNA: TGTGCCAGCACCACCGGGACAGGGGGTGTGGATCCACTCCTCCACTTT. Protein sequence: CASTTGTGGVDPLLHF.

The genes are TRBV7-2 and TRBJ2-4; 10 bases fit TRBD1. Judging by the DNA end, TRBJ2-7 fits better; the J call may be wrong. Germline assignment: CDR1 SGHTA and CDR2 FQGNSA. CDR3 length: 15 amino acids. This CDR3 is CASSSGTGDINEQYF. Here the CDR3 DNA reads TGTGCCAGCAGCTCCGGGACAGGGGACATCAACGAGCAGTACTTC.